This is a list of T cell receptor beta chains from one sample in a study of T cell responses to AZD1222 COVID-19 vaccine. Clones were read by immunoSEQ multiplex PCR, and TCRdb kept only the in-frame ones, dropping some. The table shows fewer than 45,000 clones, with about 83% occurring only once. Sequences were derived from peripheral blood, sampled on day 0 of AZD1222 vaccination. The receptors here all came from an adult in good health. Both conserved end residues are part of each CDR3. Fields, in order: V gene, CDR3 protein.

v_call: TRBV19
cdr3_aa: CASSSTGYWPQHF

v_call: TRBV19
cdr3_aa: CASSISGQLSSNQPQHF

v_call: TRBV29-1
cdr3_aa: CSAGTGGNTIYF

v_call: TRBV27
cdr3_aa: CASRLRADRIGSPLHF

v_call: TRBV20-1
cdr3_aa: CSASLTDTQYF

v_call: TRBV7-3
cdr3_aa: CASSSGAIGELFF

v_call: TRBV19
cdr3_aa: CASSTTSGRLYRNEQFF

v_call: TRBV2
cdr3_aa: CASSVGGNYGYTF

v_call: TRBV19
cdr3_aa: CASTRTQNTEAFF

v_call: TRBV4-1
cdr3_aa: CASSDGRGNQPQHF

v_call: TRBV24-1
cdr3_aa: CATSAKGRNTIYF

v_call: TRBV19
cdr3_aa: CASKGQLNEKLFF

v_call: TRBV30
cdr3_aa: CAWNPVGELFF

v_call: TRBV7-2
cdr3_aa: CASSLASGAYEQYF

v_call: TRBV4-3
cdr3_aa: CASSKLGGLGEKLFF

v_call: TRBV11-2
cdr3_aa: CASSPRTDSPLHF

v_call: TRBV7-9
cdr3_aa: CASSQQGTEAFF

v_call: TRBV2
cdr3_aa: CASSQRQLTNEKLFF

v_call: TRBV30
cdr3_aa: CACFPVGYGYTF

v_call: TRBV28
cdr3_aa: CASSLPSGGRETQYF

v_call: TRBV6-2/TRBV6-3
cdr3_aa: CASSRTSGGANGELFF

v_call: TRBV28
cdr3_aa: CASTSLGLDNEQFF

v_call: TRBV28
cdr3_aa: CASRASGQGFYGYTF

v_call: TRBV27
cdr3_aa: CASSLGGRTYNEQFF

v_call: TRBV18
cdr3_aa: CASSPLAGPSDTQYF

v_call: TRBV4-1
cdr3_aa: CASSQVLAGDYEQYF

v_call: TRBV3-1/TRBV3-2
cdr3_aa: CASSQDGQGRDTDTQYF

v_call: TRBV18
cdr3_aa: CASSPPTGGPSTDTQYF

v_call: TRBV7-9
cdr3_aa: CASSLAGGSGANVLTF

v_call: TRBV28
cdr3_aa: CASSSFHRASYEQYF

v_call: TRBV28
cdr3_aa: CASSFSGGITDTQYF

v_call: TRBV7-3
cdr3_aa: CASSPTTGTGANVLTF

v_call: TRBV5-1
cdr3_aa: CASSPGTSNNQPQHF

v_call: TRBV5-6
cdr3_aa: CASSLPGGQPQHF

v_call: TRBV18
cdr3_aa: CASSPLDSNQPQHF

v_call: TRBV19
cdr3_aa: CASSIASGEKLFF

v_call: TRBV3-1/TRBV3-2
cdr3_aa: CASSHLGGSRGYGYTF

v_call: TRBV9
cdr3_aa: CASSQGQVNEKLFF

v_call: TRBV7-3
cdr3_aa: CASREGVAGELFF

v_call: TRBV28
cdr3_aa: CASSSPLSGAHTPRNQPQHF

v_call: TRBV28
cdr3_aa: CASSPRQGYQPQHF

v_call: TRBV30
cdr3_aa: CAWSVRTDTQYF

v_call: TRBV6-1
cdr3_aa: CASRGGQGVTINEQFF

v_call: TRBV28
cdr3_aa: CASTRDLSEAFF

v_call: TRBV27
cdr3_aa: CASSFLAGNTGELFF

v_call: TRBV7-9
cdr3_aa: CASSLGTGQPQHF

v_call: TRBV9
cdr3_aa: CASSGWAGPQETQYF

v_call: TRBV5-1
cdr3_aa: CASSLVGGSYNEQFF

v_call: TRBV19
cdr3_aa: CASAGGMGSPLHF

v_call: TRBV9
cdr3_aa: CASSVLAGGGYEQYF

v_call: TRBV4-1
cdr3_aa: CASSQEGVSYNSPLHF

v_call: TRBV5-6
cdr3_aa: CASSLGQSTGELFF

v_call: TRBV3-1/TRBV3-2
cdr3_aa: CASRLAGEKTQYF

v_call: TRBV11-1
cdr3_aa: CASTKGGTGDYNEQFF